The 25 T cell receptor beta chains below were found in one sample sequenced in a study of blood T cell repertoires in COVID-19. Sequencing used immunoSEQ multiplex PCR; TCRdb keeps in-frame clones, though not all of them. The table has 290,000 or so clones, 75% to 85% seen once. Specimen: peripheral blood. The source is a man aged 45-65 years with active or convalescent COVID-19.

This clone was recorded only once. The rearrangement uses TRBV19 and TRBJ1-5; D remains ambiguous. CDR3 length: 15 amino acids. The V and J ends lost 3 bases and 6 bases respectively, with 15 bases between them. Per germline, CDR1 LNHDA and CDR2 SQIVND (reference sequence). CDR3 nucleotide sequence: TGTGCCAGTAGTATTGGGCAGGCATCGTTTCAGCCCCAGCATTTT. This codes for CASSIGQASFQPQHF.

The chain employs TRBV3-1 (or the pseudogene TRBV3-2) and TRBJ1-1, with TRBD1 as a possible D gene (6 bases). Trimming took 1 base from V and 2 from J, leaving 11 bases between them. The CDR3 is 15 amino acids. Germline V gene sequence: CDR1 LGHDT, CDR2 YNNKEL (reference sequence). The CDR3 loop is CASSQVAGGNTEAFF. The CDR3 nucleotides read TGTGCCAGCAGCCAAGTTGCGGGGGGCAACACTGAAGCTTTCTTT.

The chain couples TRBV23-1 to TRBJ1-6; TRBD1 matches 11 bases. TRBV23-1 is designated an ORF whose function remains uncertain. V trimming: 2 bases; J trimming: 8 bases; junction bases outside the gene matches: 5. This CDR3 has 16 residues. The DNA for the CDR3 is TGCGCCAGCAGTCAACGGGACAGGGGGAGGGATTCACCCCTCCACTTT. Translation gives CASSQRDRGRDSPLHF.

This chain's CDR3 is CSVDRGTGSEKGELFF. CDR3 nucleotide sequence: TGCAGCGTTGACCGGGGGACAGGGAGTGAAAAGGGGGAGCTGTTTTTT. This rearrangement joins TRBV29-1 to TRBJ2-2, with 9 positions matching TRBD1. The CDR3 is 16 residues long. CDR1 is SQVTM and CDR2 is ANQGSEA in the germline V gene. The ends lost 3 bases at V and 8 bases at J; junction bases unmatched: 13.

J is TRBJ1-3 and V is TRBV11-2, with TRBD1 matching 9 bases. The CDR3 has 18 amino acids. The V gene's germline CDR1 is SGHAT and CDR2 FQNNGV. The V segment lost 0 bases and the J segment 4 bases; nucleotides outside the gene matches: 10. In nucleotides, the CDR3 is TGTGCCAGCAGCTTAGATTGGGGGACAGGGTTATCCGGAAACACCATATATTTT. It yields the protein CASSLDWGTGLSGNTIYF.

Regarding this clone: This sample includes further DNA sequences coding for the same CDR3. The chain combines TRBV3-1 (or the pseudogene TRBV3-2) with TRBJ1-2; D uncertain. The CDR3 spans 12 residues. CDR1 is LGHDT, CDR2 YNNKEL, per germline (reference sequence). V was shortened by 1 base and J by 8 bases, with 8 bases between the two germline ends. The CDR3 loop reads CASSQATDGYTF. The CDR3 bases are TGTGCCAGCAGCCAAGCAACAGACGGCTACACCTTC.

The chain carries TRBV25-1 and TRBJ1-1; D unresolved. This CDR3 region has 14 residues. Between the trimmed V and J ends, which lost 0 bases and 0 bases, there was a span of 5 bases. Germline assignment: CDR1 MGHDK and CDR2 SYGVNS. This CDR3 is CASSEYRLNTEAFF. In DNA, the CDR3 is TGTGCCAGCAGTGAATACAGGTTGAACACTGAAGCTTTCTTT.

The chain couples TRBV9 to TRBJ2-1; maybe TRBD2 (5 bases). Germline CDR1 reads SGDLS; CDR2 reads YYNGEE. The CDR3 is 15 residues long. The V gene lost 0 bases and the J gene lost 2 bases, with 9 bases spanning the gap. CDR3 sequence: CASSVGSAPYNEQFF. CDR3 in DNA: TGTGCCAGCAGCGTAGGTAGCGCTCCCTACAATGAGCAGTTCTTC.

The rearrangement links TRBV3-1 (or the pseudogene TRBV3-2) to TRBJ2-5; D is uncertain. V dropped 1 base and J dropped 5 bases, with 11 bases sitting between them. Germline CDR1 is LGHDT and CDR2 is YNNKEL (reference sequence). This CDR3 contains 14 residues. The CDR3 coding sequence is TGTGCCAGCAGCCAAGCGACTCAAAGGGAGACCCAGTACTTC. It translates to CASSQATQRETQYF.

The genes are TRBV6-5 and TRBJ1-1; TRBD1 might be the D (6 bases). Per the germline V gene, CDR1 is MNHEY and CDR2 is SVGAGI. The CDR3 length is 15 residues. The V end lost 0 bases, the J end lost 4 bases, and 12 bases lay between the germline ends. CDR3 loop: CASSYSGGFGTEAFF. The DNA for the CDR3 is TGTGCCAGCAGTTACTCAGGGGGTTTCGGCACTGAAGCTTTCTTT.

The V call is TRBV5-4, the J call TRBJ1-2; 10 bases fit TRBD1. V trimming: 0 bases; J trimming: 3 bases; junction bases outside the gene matches: 5. This CDR3 comprises 16 residues. Germline CDR1 and CDR2: SGHNT and YYREEE (reference sequence). CDR3 DNA: TGTGCCAGCAGCTTGGGGCGACAGGGGGCATACTATGGCTACACCTTC. This sequence encodes CASSLGRQGAYYGYTF.

In its sample, this clone was seen once. This rearrangement joins TRBV19 to TRBJ2-1, with 9 bases fitting TRBD1. The trim removed 3 bases at V and 6 bases at J, leaving 3 bases unmatched. This CDR3 is 14 amino acids long. In germline, CDR1 is LNHDA, CDR2 SQIVND (reference sequence). Here the CDR3 DNA reads TGTGCCAGTAGTATCATGGGACAGGGCAATGAGCAGTTCTTC. This gives the protein CASSIMGQGNEQFF.

The V gene is TRBV2, the J gene TRBJ1-2; D gene unclear. The CDR3 has 14 amino acids. CDR1 and CDR2 from the germline V gene are SNHLY and FYNNEI. V lost 0 bases and J lost 7, with 12 bases in between. The CDR3: CASSEAGGLGGYTF. In DNA form, the CDR3 reads TGTGCCAGCAGTGAAGCAGGTGGGCTGGGTGGCTACACCTTC.

This rearrangement joins TRBV20-1 to TRBJ2-3, with 7 positions matching TRBD2. The CDR3 is 15 amino acids. The germline gives CDR1 DFQATT, CDR2 SNEGSKA (reference sequence). The V gene end was trimmed by 3 bases and the J gene end by 1 base; junction bases not matched to a gene: 7. CDR3 sequence: CSASLGGRGTDTQYF. In DNA, the CDR3 is TGCAGTGCTAGTCTGGGGGGGAGAGGCACAGATACGCAGTATTTT.

The chain employs TRBV2 and TRBJ2-1; a weak D match, TRBD2 (6 bases). The CDR3 is 13 amino acids. The V end lost 4 bases, the J end lost 7 bases, and 11 bases lay between the germline ends. Germline CDR1 and CDR2: SNHLY and FYNNEI. The CDR3 loop is CASSAGTWNEQFF. CDR3 DNA sequence: TGTGCCAGCAGTGCTGGGACTTGGAATGAGCAGTTCTTC.

CDR3 sequence (DNA): TGTGCCAGCAGCGTAGCTGAGGGAGGGCCGAATGAGCAGTTCTTC. This sequence encodes CASSVAEGGPNEQFF. The chain links TRBV9 to TRBJ2-1; 7 bases map to TRBD2. The CDR3 length is 15 residues. V trimming: 0 bases; J trimming: 7 bases; junction bases outside the gene matches: 7. Looked up from germline, CDR1 is SGDLS and CDR2 is YYNGEE.

CDR3 protein: CAWRPSGGQPQHF. The CDR3 nucleotides read TGTGCCTGGAGACCTTCAGGGGGACAGCCCCAGCATTTT. This sequence joins TRBV30 and TRBJ1-5; 7 nucleotides align to TRBD1. This CDR3 is built from 13 residues. From germline, CDR1 is GTSNPN and CDR2 SVGIG (reference sequence). V shed 3 bases and J 7 bases; nucleotides not matched to a gene: 6.

V gene TRBV3-1 (or the pseudogene TRBV3-2) combines with J gene TRBJ2-1, with a tentative D call TRBD2 (5 bases). Trimming pared 0 bases from V and 0 bases from J, leaving 9 bases between. The CDR3 covers 16 residues. Germline V gene sequence: CDR1 LGHDT, CDR2 YNNKEL (reference sequence). CDR3 amino acids: CASSQDLRASYNEQFF. For the CDR3, the DNA is TGTGCCAGCAGCCAAGATCTGCGGGCCTCCTACAATGAGCAGTTCTTC.

The chain is built from TRBV27 and TRBJ1-1; 9 bases are a match to TRBD1. CDR1 and CDR2 (germline): MNHEY, SMNVEV (reference sequence). This CDR3 contains 16 residues. V shed 7 bases, J shed 4 bases, and the junction held 13 bases outside the gene matches. CDR3 sequence (DNA): TGTGCCAGCATGGTCCGGGACAGGGCGCCTGCCACTGAAGCTTTCTTT. Translated: CASMVRDRAPATEAFF.

The genes are TRBV29-1 and TRBJ2-1; TRBD1 matches at 7 bases. V lost 7 bases and J lost 9; bases outside the gene matches: 9. CDR3 length equals 12 residues. Germline CDR1 and CDR2: SQVTM and ANQGSEA. The CDR3 bases are TGCAGCGGGGACACAGGGGTGGGTGAGCAGTTCTTC. Protein product: CSGDTGVGEQFF.

Here the CDR3 DNA reads TGTGCCAGCAGTTTAAACAGGGGCGCCTACAATGAGCAGTTCTTC. Its protein is CASSLNRGAYNEQFF. The chain uses TRBV2 and TRBJ2-1, with TRBD1 matching over 7 bases. V was pared by 5 bases and J by 2 bases, with 6 bases of the junction left unmatched. The CDR3 runs 15 residues. Germline V gene sequence: CDR1 SNHLY, CDR2 FYNNEI. The whole variable domain, remainder taken from reference TRBV2 and TRBJ2-1, is EPEVTQTPSHQVTQMGQEVILRCVPISNHLYFYWYRQILGQKVEFLVSFYNNEISEKSEIFDDQFSVERPDGSNFTLKIRSTKLEDSAMYFCASSLNRGAYNEQFFGPGTRLTVL.

The rearrangement links TRBV28 to TRBJ2-5; 8 nucleotides agree with TRBD1. V dropped 10 bases and J dropped 4; count of bases not matched to a gene: 11. Germline V gives CDR1 MDHEN, CDR2 SYDVKM. The CDR3 loop spans 14 amino acids. The DNA of the CDR3 is TGTGCCACTGCAGGGGGCGCTTTTCGAGAGACCCAGTACTTC. It specifies CATAGGAFRETQYF.

The chain couples TRBV3-1 (or the pseudogene TRBV3-2) to TRBJ1-6; the D is unclear. This CDR3 is 12 amino acids long. Germline V lookup: CDR1 LGHDT, CDR2 YNNKEL (reference sequence). Between the trimmed V and J ends, which lost 0 bases and 14 bases, there was a span of 8 bases. The CDR3 DNA sequence: TGTGCCAGCAGCCAAGATCGCGGGACCCTCCACTTT. Amino acids: CASSQDRGTLHF.

This chain uses TRBV20-1 with TRBJ2-7; TRBD2 matches 7 bases. V was pared by 3 bases and J by 3 bases, with 5 bases of the junction left unmatched. Germline V gene sequence: CDR1 DFQATT, CDR2 SNEGSKA (reference sequence). The CDR3 runs 13 residues. The CDR3 DNA is TGCAGTGCTAGTAGTCTAGCGGACTACGAGCAGTACTTC. It codes for CSASSLADYEQYF.

The V call is TRBV7-8, the J call TRBJ2-5; TRBD2 matches 8 bases. After removal of 2 bases from V and 5 bases from J, the junction contained 7 bases not matched to a gene. This CDR3 spans 15 amino acids. The germline gives CDR1 SGHVS, CDR2 FQNEAQ. The CDR3: CASSLREGLVETQYF. The CDR3 DNA follows: TGTGCCAGCAGCTTACGGGAGGGCCTGGTGGAGACCCAGTACTTC.